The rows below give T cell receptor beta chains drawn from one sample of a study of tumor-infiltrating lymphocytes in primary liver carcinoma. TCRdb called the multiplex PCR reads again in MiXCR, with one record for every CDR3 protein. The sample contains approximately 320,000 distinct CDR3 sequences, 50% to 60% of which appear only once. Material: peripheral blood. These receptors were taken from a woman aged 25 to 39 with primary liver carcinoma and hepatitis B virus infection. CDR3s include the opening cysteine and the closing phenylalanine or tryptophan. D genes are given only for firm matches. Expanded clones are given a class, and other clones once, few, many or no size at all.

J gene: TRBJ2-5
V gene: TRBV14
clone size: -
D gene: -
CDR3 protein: CASSQGPRQDQETQCF
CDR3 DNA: TGTGCCAGCAGCCAAGGTCCGCGACAGGACCAAGAGACCCAGTGCTTC

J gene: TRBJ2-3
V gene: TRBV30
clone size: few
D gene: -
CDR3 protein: CAWSVQNAILTDTQYF
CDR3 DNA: TGTGCCTGGAGTGTACAGAACGCCATTCTCACAGATACGCAGTATTTT

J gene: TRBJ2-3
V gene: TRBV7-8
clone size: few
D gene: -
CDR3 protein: CASSSLKDGSTDTQYF
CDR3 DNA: TGTGCCAGCAGCTCTCTTAAGGATGGGAGCACAGATACGCAGTATTTT

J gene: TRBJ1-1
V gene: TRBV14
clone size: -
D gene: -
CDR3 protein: CASSQGLGRVNTEAFF
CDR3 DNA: TGTGCCAGCAGCCAAGGTCTCGGCAGGGTGAACACTGAAGCTTTCTTT

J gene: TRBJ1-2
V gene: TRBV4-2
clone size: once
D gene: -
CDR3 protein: CASRQGQGPNYGYTF
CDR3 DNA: TGTGCCAGCAGGCAAGGTCAGGGTCCGAACTATGGCTACACCTTC

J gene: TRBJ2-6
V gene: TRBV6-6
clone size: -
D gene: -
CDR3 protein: CVSRFNRVGANVLSF
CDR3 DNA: TGTGTCAGCAGGTTCAACAGGGTTGGGGCCAACGTCCTGAGTTTC

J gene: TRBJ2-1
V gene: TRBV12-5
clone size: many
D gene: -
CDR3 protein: CASGKTTPSYNEQFF
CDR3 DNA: TGTGCTAGTGGCAAGACTACCCCCTCCTACAATGAGCAGTTCTTC

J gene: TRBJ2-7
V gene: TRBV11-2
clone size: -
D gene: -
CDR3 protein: CVSSLDPGAYKQYF
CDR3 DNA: TGTGTCAGCAGCTTAGATCCAGGGGCGTACAAGCAGTACTTC

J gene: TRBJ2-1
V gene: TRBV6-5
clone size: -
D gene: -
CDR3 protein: CASSFRGSSGFYNEQFF
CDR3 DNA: TGTGCCAGCAGCTTCAGGGGGTCTAGCGGATTCTACAATGAGCAGTTCTTC

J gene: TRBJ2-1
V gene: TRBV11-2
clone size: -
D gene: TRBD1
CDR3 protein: CANSLGGTGHYNEQFF
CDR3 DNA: TGTGCCAACAGCTTAGGTGGGACAGGGCACTACAATGAGCAGTTCTTC

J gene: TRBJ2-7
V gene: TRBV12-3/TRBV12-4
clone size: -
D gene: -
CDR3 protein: CASRQGTGSPYEQYF
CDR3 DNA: TGTGCCAGCAGGCAAGGGACTGGGAGCCCCTACGAGCAGTACTTC

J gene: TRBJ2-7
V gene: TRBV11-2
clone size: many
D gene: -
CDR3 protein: CASSPLYEQYF
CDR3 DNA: TGTGCCAGCAGCCCTCTTTATGAGCAGTACTTC

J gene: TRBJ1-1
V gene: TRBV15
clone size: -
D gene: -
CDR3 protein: CATSRNTEAFF
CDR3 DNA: TGTGCCACCAGCAGGAACACTGAAGCTTTCTTT

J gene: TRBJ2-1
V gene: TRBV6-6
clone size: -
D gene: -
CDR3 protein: CASSYRRDEQFF
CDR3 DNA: TGTGCCAGCAGTTACCGCAGGGATGAGCAGTTCTTC

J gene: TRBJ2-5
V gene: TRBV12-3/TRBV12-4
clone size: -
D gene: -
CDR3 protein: CASWAQGKRETQYF
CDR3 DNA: TGTGCCAGCTGGGCCCAGGGGAAACGAGAGACCCAGTACTTC

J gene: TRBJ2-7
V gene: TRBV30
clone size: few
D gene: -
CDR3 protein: CAWSVRGTVTYEQYF
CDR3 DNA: TGTGCCTGGAGTGTAAGGGGCACTGTGACCTACGAGCAGTACTTC

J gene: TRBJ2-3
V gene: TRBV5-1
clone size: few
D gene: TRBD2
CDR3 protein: CASSFWGGSTDTQYF
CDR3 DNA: TGCGCCAGCAGCTTTTGGGGGGGATCCACAGATACGCAGTATTTT

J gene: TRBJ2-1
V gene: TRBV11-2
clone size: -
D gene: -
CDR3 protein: CAISPQLISYNEQFF
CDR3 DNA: TGTGCCATCAGCCCACAATTGATCTCCTACAATGAGCAGTTCTTC

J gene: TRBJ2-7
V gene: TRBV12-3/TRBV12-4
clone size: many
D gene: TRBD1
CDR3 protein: CASSRDRGSEQYF
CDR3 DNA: TGTGCCAGCAGTCGGGACAGGGGTAGCGAGCAGTACTTC

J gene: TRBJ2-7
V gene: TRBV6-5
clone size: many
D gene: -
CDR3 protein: CASSYSPQAYEQYF
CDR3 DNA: TGTGCCAGCAGTTACTCACCCCAGGCCTACGAGCAGTACTTC

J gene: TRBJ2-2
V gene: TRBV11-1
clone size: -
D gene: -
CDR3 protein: CACSLAGNTGELFF
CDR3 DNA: TGTGCCTGCAGCCTCGCCGGGAACACCGGGGAGCTGTTTTTT

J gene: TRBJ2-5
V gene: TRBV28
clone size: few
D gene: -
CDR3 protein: CASSPTEWGETQYF
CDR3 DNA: TGTGCCAGCAGCCCGACAGAATGGGGAGAGACCCAGTACTTC

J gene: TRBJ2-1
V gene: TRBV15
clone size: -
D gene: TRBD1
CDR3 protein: CATSSRDRGNEQFF
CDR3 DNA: TGTGCCACCAGCAGCCGGGACAGGGGAAATGAGCAGTTCTTC

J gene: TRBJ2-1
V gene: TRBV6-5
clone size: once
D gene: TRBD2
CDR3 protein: CASSYRGLTGDNEQFF
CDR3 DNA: TGTGCCAGCAGTTACCGGGGACTAACTGGGGACAATGAGCAGTTCTTC

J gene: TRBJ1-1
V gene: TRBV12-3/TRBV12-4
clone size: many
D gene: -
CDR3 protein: CASSGQETAEAFF
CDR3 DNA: TGTGCCAGCAGTGGCCAGGAGACTGCCGAAGCTTTCTTT

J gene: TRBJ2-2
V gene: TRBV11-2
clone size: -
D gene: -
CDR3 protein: CASGLVRCGEMFF
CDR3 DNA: TGTGCCAGCGGCTTGGTGAGGTGCGGGGAGATGTTTTTT

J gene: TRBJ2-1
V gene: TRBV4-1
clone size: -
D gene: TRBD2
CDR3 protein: CASTSTSGSSVEQFF
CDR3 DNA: TGCGCCAGCACCTCGACTAGCGGGAGTTCGGTTGAGCAGTTCTTC

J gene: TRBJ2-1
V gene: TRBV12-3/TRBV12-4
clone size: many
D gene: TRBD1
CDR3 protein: CASSLGQGSLGRGEQFF
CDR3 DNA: TGTGCCAGCAGTTTAGGACAGGGAAGCCTTGGCCGGGGTGAGCAGTTCTTC

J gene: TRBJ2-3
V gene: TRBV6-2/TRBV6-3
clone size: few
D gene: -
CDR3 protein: CASSPGRRSTDTQYF
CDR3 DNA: TGTGCCAGCTCACCCGGCCGCCGGAGCACAGATACGCAGTATTTT

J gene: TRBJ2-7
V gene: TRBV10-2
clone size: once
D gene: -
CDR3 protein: CASSEQHPRYHEQYF
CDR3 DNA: TGCGCCAGCAGTGAACAGCATCCCCGATATCACGAGCAGTACTTC